These 23 T cell receptor beta chains were sequenced from one sample in a study of CD8 T cells in ankylosing spondylitis. A single record per CDR3 protein comes from TCRdb applying MiXCR to the 5' RACE reads. This sample has roughly 40,000 distinct CDR3 sequences, with approximately 16% found just once. The sequencing sample was made of blood. These receptors all come from a male donor with ankylosing spondylitis or in good health (not recorded which).

This clonotype was counted only a few times. The V and J genes are TRBV29-1 and TRBJ2-3; D remains unclear. The CDR3 has 13 residues. Germline assignment: CDR1 SQVTM and CDR2 ANQGSEA. V dropped 6 bases and J dropped 1 base, with 11 bases sitting between them. The CDR3 here is CSVSRSGTDTQYF. DNA for the CDR3: TGCAGCGTCTCCAGGTCCGGCACAGATACGCAGTATTTT.

The J gene is TRBJ1-1, the V gene TRBV6-5; D call uncertain. Trimming left V 9 bases short and J 4 bases short, with 12 bases between. This CDR3 contains 12 residues. CDR1 and CDR2 from the germline V gene are MNHEY and SVGAGI. The CDR3, as DNA: TGTGCCAGTCGGACGGGAGGCACTGAAGCTTTCTTT. Translating gives CASRTGGTEAFF.

This clonotype was recorded a few times. The J gene is TRBJ2-2, the V gene TRBV2; D not resolved. Per the germline V gene, CDR1 is SNHLY and CDR2 is FYNNEI. V was trimmed by 7 bases and J by 1 base, leaving 7 bases between them. This CDR3 contains 13 residues. CDR3 in DNA: TGTGCCAGCATGTATGAGAACACCGGGGAGCTGTTTTTT. This codes for CASMYENTGELFF.

This chain joins TRBV29-1 and TRBJ2-1, with D possibly being TRBD2 (5 bases). Trimming shortened V by 5 bases and J by 0 bases, and 8 bases separated the two germline ends. The CDR3 totals 13 residues. In germline, CDR1 is SQVTM, CDR2 ANQGSEA. This chain's CDR3 is CSVQAVSYNEQFF. The CDR3 bases are TGCAGCGTTCAAGCGGTCTCCTACAATGAGCAGTTCTTC.

Here the CDR3 reads CASSLPGLGRDTQYF. The CDR3 DNA reads TGTGCCAGCAGTCTACCAGGACTAGGGCGGGATACGCAGTATTTT. V usage is TRBV28 and J usage is TRBJ2-3; 7 nucleotides match TRBD2. Germline V CDR1 and CDR2: MDHEN, SYDVKM. The CDR3 has 15 amino acids. The J segment lost 6 bases and the V segment lost 5 bases, leaving 11 bases of the junction unmatched.

This clonotype was counted many times. The chain has TRBV3-1 and TRBJ1-1; D remains unclear. Germline V CDR1 and CDR2: LGHDT, YNNKEL (reference sequence). V was shortened by 5 bases and J by 1 base, with 8 bases between the two germline ends. This CDR3 is built from 13 residues. CDR3 nucleotide sequence: TGTGCCAGCAGCTCGGATCCGAACACTGAAGCTTTCTTT. It translates to CASSSDPNTEAFF.

This clonotype showed up just a few times. The V call is TRBV6-5, the J call TRBJ2-2, with D maybe TRBD1 (6 bases). There are 15 residues in the CDR3. V dropped 0 bases and J dropped 3 bases, with 8 bases sitting between them. Germline V gives CDR1 MNHEY, CDR2 SVGAGI. The CDR3 loop reads CASSYSQGYTGELFF. The CDR3 DNA reads TGTGCCAGCAGTTACTCGCAGGGGTACACCGGGGAGCTGTTTTTT.

In DNA form, the CDR3 reads TGTGCCAGCCGCTCCAGGGGTATTAGCACAGATACGCAGTATTTT. It encodes CASRSRGISTDTQYF. This chain links TRBV2 with TRBJ2-3, with D possibly matching TRBD1 (6 bases). Trimming left V 8 bases short and J 0 bases short, with 15 bases between. CDR1 and CDR2 (germline): SNHLY, FYNNEI. This CDR3 comprises 15 residues.

This sequence joins TRBV4-3 and TRBJ2-3, with 8 bases that match TRBD2. This CDR3 has 15 residues. After removal of 4 bases from V and 4 bases from J, the junction contained 7 bases not matched to a gene. Germline V lookup: CDR1 LGHNA, CDR2 YSLEER. The CDR3 DNA reads TGCGCCAGCAGCCTCATTAGCGGGGCAGCAGATACGCAGTATTTT. It codes for CASSLISGAADTQYF.

The chain is built from TRBV24-1 and TRBJ2-1; TRBD1 aligns across 8 bases. V lost 1 base and J lost 9; bases outside the gene matches: 10. Germline loops: CDR1 KGHDR, CDR2 SFDVKD. CDR3 length equals 16 residues. CDR3 nucleotide sequence: TGTGCCACCAGTGATTTTGAGACCAGGGGGCATAGTGAGCAGTTCTTC. It yields the protein CATSDFETRGHSEQFF.

This clonotype was picked up many times. This sequence joins TRBV3-1 and TRBJ1-5, with TRBD1 as a possible D gene (6 bases). V gave up 1 base and J gave up 2 bases, with 12 bases separating them. The CDR3 spans 16 residues. The germline gives CDR1 LGHDT, CDR2 YNNKEL (reference sequence). The CDR3 nucleotides are TGTGCCAGCAGCCAAGGGTTGGGGGCGGGCAATCAGCCCCAGCATTTT. Residues: CASSQGLGAGNQPQHF.

The rearrangement uses TRBV7-2 and TRBJ2-6, with D uncertain. With 6 bases removed from V and 1 base from J, the gap between germline ends came to 4 bases. Germline V gene lookup returns CDR1 SGHTA and CDR2 FQGNSA. CDR3 length: 13 amino acids. CDR3 in amino acids: CASSPSGANVLTF. CDR3 in DNA: TGTGCCAGCAGTCCTTCTGGGGCCAACGTCCTGACTTTC.

This clonotype showed up just a few times. V is TRBV29-1 and J is TRBJ1-4, with D possibly being TRBD1 (5 bases). Germline V gene sequence: CDR1 SQVTM, CDR2 ANQGSEA. V gave up 0 bases and J gave up 3 bases, with 14 bases separating them. This CDR3 contains 16 residues. The CDR3 bases are TGCAGCGTTGAAGATCCGTTCAGGGAGGCTAATGAAAAACTGTTTTTT. As protein: CSVEDPFREANEKLFF.

CDR3 DNA sequence: TGCAGTGCTCGAGGGGACAATGAGCAGTTCTTC. Residues: CSARGDNEQFF. V and J are TRBV20-1 and TRBJ2-1; D may be TRBD1 or TRBD2 (5 bases each). V lost 5 bases and J 5 bases, leaving 7 bases between the germline ends. CDR3 length equals 11 residues. Germline V gene data show CDR1 as DFQATT and CDR2 as SNEGSKA (reference sequence).

There are a few counts of this clonotype. The CDR3 nucleotides are TGTGCCAGCAGATTAGCGGGGGAACCGACCGGGGAGCTGTTTTTT. As protein: CASRLAGEPTGELFF. J is TRBJ2-2 and V is TRBV7-3, with TRBD2 identical over 9 bases. CDR1 and CDR2 (germline): SGHTA, FQGTGA. The CDR3 has 15 residues. J gave up 5 bases and V 6 bases, and 7 bases lay outside the gene matches.

CDR3 amino acids: CAISESSGRVEEQYF. The CDR3 nucleotides are TGTGCCATCAGTGAGTCTAGCGGGAGGGTGGAGGAGCAGTACTTC. The J gene is TRBJ2-7, the V gene TRBV10-3; 11 bases map to TRBD2. This CDR3 contains 15 residues. After removal of 0 bases from V and 7 bases from J, the junction contained 5 bases not matched to a gene. Germline CDR1 and CDR2: ENHRY and SYGVKD.

V usage is TRBV20-1 and J usage is TRBJ2-5; 11 bases map to TRBD2. Per the germline V gene, CDR1 is DFQATT and CDR2 is SNEGSKA (reference sequence). CDR3 length equals 15 residues. Trimming cost V 3 bases and J 1 base; bases outside gene matches: 4. The CDR3 reads CSASPTSGAQETQYF. The DNA of the CDR3 is TGCAGTGCTAGTCCGACTAGCGGGGCCCAAGAGACCCAGTACTTC.

The chain combines TRBV5-1 with TRBJ2-6; D not resolved. Germline CDR1 SGHRS, CDR2 YFSETQ. Deletions cut 0 bases from V and 0 bases from J, with 7 bases between. This CDR3 has 16 amino acids. DNA for the CDR3: TGCGCCAGCAGCTTGGACGGAAGCTCTGGGGCCAACGTCCTGACTTTC. It yields the protein CASSLDGSSGANVLTF.

This rearrangement joins TRBV20-1 to TRBJ2-3; TRBD2 matches 10 bases. In germline, CDR1 is DFQATT, CDR2 SNEGSKA (reference sequence). V lost 0 bases and J lost 4; bases outside the gene matches: 4. The CDR3 runs to 15 residues. The CDR3 spells CSARDPSGSADTQYF. DNA of the CDR3: TGCAGTGCTAGAGATCCTAGCGGGAGTGCAGATACGCAGTATTTT.

This clonotype was picked up a small number of times. The chain carries TRBV12-3 or TRBV12-4 and TRBJ2-2; no reliable D call. CDR3 length: 15 amino acids. The V end lost 1 base, the J end lost 0 bases, and 6 bases lay between the germline ends. The CDR3 nucleotides read TGTGCCAGCAGTTTAGGTACCGCGAACACCGGGGAGCTGTTTTTT. Its protein product is CASSLGTANTGELFF.

The chain has TRBV7-9 and TRBJ2-2; no clear D. CDR1 and CDR2 (germline): SEHNR, FQNEAQ (reference sequence). The CDR3 spans 13 residues. Trimming shortened V by 1 base and J by 1 base, and 1 base separated the two germline ends. The chain's CDR3 is CASSLENTGELFF. CDR3 DNA sequence: TGTGCCAGCAGCTTAGAGAACACCGGGGAGCTGTTTTTT.

This clonotype was detected a few times. The chain couples TRBV6-1 to TRBJ2-1; 7 bases align to TRBD2. The CDR3 runs to 17 residues. Germline CDR1 and CDR2: MNHNS and SASEGT. Trimming cost V 1 base and J 0 bases; bases outside gene matches: 6. CDR3 region: CASSEVPSGSSYNEQFF. CDR3 nucleotides: TGTGCCAGCAGTGAAGTACCTAGCGGCAGCTCCTACAATGAGCAGTTCTTC.

The rearrangement uses TRBV7-9 and TRBJ2-1; D gene ambiguous. Trimming shortened V by 2 bases and J by 5 bases, and 13 bases separated the two germline ends. Germline lookup yields CDR1 SEHNR and CDR2 FQNEAQ (reference sequence). This CDR3 has 15 amino acids. The CDR3 DNA sequence: TGTGCCAGCAGCTTACGGGTTGTGACCGACAATGAGCAGTTCTTC. Translation gives CASSLRVVTDNEQFF.